This T cell receptor beta chain came from a study of T cell changes during pregnancy in multiple sclerosis. The germline V and J ends were trimmed by 5 bases and 8 bases, with 15 bases remaining between them. Germline-derived CDR1 and CDR2 are GTSNPN and SVGIG (reference sequence). This CDR3 comprises 12 residues. TCRdb's table, derived via immunoSEQ multiplex PCR, lists solely in-frame clones and lacks some. The repertoire holds roughly 110,000 clones, with approximately 90% as singletons. The clonotype originates from a female donor in good health, enrolled as a control in a pregnancy study. The V call is TRBV30, the J call TRBJ1-2, with a possible D match to TRBD1 (5 bases). This material consisted of peripheral blood, taken in the third trimester of pregnancy. The CDR3 bases are TGTGCCTGGGGCGGGGGAGGGAGCGGCTACACCTTC. The encoded protein is CAWGGGGSGYTF.